This TCR beta chain was sequenced for a study of T cell repertoires in cytomegalovirus infection. The overall study: Recently identified HLA-C-restricted CMV epitopes and well-studied HLA-B-restricted CMV epitopes were used by the study. From public TCR beta signatures came an indication of both CMV infection and matching HLA type. General observations from the study: CMV-specific TCR beta clonotypes restricted by HLA-C dominated the ex vivo response.

V was pared by 2 bases and J by 8 bases, with 10 bases between. Looked up from germline, CDR1 is SEHNR and CDR2 is FQNEAQ (reference sequence). The CDR3 loop spans 13 amino acids. TCRdb reprocessed the reads via MiXCR and lists one record per CDR3 protein. The sample records 750,000 to 950,000 distinct CDR3 sequences, approximately 32% being singletons. On this clonotype itself: The target antigen is unknown.

The material sequenced was cultured CD8+ T cells from PBMCs, taken from culture after CMV antigen stimulation. This sequence joins TRBV7-9 and TRBJ2-1; no definite D call. This clonotype was obtained from a human donor in good health (CMV status not recorded). Some clones in this sample may be carry-over from other donors' samples. CDR3 amino acids: CASSLSLADEQFF. CDR3 DNA: TGTGCCAGCAGCTTATCCCTGGCAGATGAGCAGTTCTTC.